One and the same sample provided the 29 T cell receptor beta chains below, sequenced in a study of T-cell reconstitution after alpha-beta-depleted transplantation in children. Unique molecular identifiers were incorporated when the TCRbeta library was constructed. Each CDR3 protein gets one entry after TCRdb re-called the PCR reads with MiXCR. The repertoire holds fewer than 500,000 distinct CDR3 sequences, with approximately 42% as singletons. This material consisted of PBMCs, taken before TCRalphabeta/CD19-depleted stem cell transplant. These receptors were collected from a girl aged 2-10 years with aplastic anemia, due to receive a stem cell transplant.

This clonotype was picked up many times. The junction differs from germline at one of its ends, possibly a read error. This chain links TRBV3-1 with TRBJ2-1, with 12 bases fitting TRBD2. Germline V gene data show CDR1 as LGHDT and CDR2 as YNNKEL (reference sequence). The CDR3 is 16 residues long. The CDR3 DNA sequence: TGTGCCAGCAGTCAAGAACTGACTAGCGGGAGAAATGAGCAGTTCTTC. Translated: CASSQELTSGRNEQFF.

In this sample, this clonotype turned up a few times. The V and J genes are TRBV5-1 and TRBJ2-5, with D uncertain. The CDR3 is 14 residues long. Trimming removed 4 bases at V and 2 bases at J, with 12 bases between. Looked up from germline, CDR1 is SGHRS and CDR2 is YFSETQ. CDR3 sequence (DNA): TGCGCCAGCAGCGTAAGCACGGGTCAAGAGACCCAGTACTTC. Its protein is CASSVSTGQETQYF.

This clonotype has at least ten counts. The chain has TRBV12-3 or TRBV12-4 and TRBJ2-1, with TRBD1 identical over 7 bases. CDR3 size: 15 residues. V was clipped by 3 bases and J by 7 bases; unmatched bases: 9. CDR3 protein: CASSFRGGVKNEQFF. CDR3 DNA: TGTGCCAGCAGTTTCAGAGGGGGCGTCAAGAATGAGCAGTTCTTC.

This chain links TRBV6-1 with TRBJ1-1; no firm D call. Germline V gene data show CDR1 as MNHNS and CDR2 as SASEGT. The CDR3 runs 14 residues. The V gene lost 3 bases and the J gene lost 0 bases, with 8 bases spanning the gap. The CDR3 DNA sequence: TGTGCCAGCAGTGAGTTCCTCCTGAACACTGAAGCTTTCTTT. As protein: CASSEFLLNTEAFF.

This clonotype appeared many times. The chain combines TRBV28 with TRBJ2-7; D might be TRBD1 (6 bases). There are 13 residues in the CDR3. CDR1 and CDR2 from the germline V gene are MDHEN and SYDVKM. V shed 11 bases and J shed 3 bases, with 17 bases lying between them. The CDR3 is CASAVDRFYEQYF. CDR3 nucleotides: TGTGCCTCAGCAGTAGACAGGTTCTACGAGCAGTACTTC.

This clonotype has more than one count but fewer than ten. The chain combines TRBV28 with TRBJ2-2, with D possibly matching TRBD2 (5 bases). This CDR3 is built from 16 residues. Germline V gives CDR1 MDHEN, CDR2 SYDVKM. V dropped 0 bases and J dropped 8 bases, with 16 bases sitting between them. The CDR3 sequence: CASSLWSGLSQGELFF. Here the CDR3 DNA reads TGTGCCAGCAGTTTATGGTCAGGACTCAGTCAGGGGGAGCTGTTTTTT.

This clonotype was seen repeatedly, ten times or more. This CDR3 reads CASSPETGEDNEQFF. The CDR3 DNA is TGTGCCAGCAGTCCTGAGACAGGGGAGGACAATGAGCAGTTCTTC. V gene TRBV12-3 or TRBV12-4 combines with J gene TRBJ2-1, with 8 positions matching TRBD1. J lost 5 bases, V lost 5 bases, and 8 bases had no gene match. The CDR3 is made up of 15 amino acids.

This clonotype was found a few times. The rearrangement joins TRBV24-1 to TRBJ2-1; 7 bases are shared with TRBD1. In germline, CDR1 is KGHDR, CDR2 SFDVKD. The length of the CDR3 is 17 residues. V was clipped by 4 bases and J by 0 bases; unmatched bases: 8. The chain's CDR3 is CATSEHRGPSSYNEQFF. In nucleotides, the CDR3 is TGTGCCACCAGTGAACACAGGGGCCCCAGCTCCTACAATGAGCAGTTCTTC.

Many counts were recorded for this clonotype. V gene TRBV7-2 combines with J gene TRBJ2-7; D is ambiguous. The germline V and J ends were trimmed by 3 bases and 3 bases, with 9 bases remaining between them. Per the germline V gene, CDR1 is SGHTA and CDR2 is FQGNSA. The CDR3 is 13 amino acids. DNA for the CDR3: TGTGCCAGCAGCTTGGGCCCCAACTACGAGCAGTACTTC. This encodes CASSLGPNYEQYF.

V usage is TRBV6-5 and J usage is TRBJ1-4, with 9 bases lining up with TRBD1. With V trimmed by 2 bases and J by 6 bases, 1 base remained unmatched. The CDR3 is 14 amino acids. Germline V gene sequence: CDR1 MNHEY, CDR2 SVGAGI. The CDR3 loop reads CASSYDRGDEKLFF. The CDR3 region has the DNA TGTGCCAGCAGTTACGACAGGGGGGATGAAAAACTGTTTTTT.

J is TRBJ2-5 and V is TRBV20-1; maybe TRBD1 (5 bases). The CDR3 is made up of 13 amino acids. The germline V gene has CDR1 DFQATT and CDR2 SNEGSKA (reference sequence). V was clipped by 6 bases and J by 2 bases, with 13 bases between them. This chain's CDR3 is CSAYLTVQETQYF. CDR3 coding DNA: TGCAGTGCCTACTTGACAGTACAAGAGACCCAGTACTTC.

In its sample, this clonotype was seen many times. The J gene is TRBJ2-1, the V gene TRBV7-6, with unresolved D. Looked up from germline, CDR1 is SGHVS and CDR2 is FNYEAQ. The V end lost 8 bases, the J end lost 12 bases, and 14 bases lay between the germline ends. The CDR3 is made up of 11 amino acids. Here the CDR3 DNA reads TGTGCCAGCTTGAGCGCAGGCCGGCAGTTCTTC. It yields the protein CASLSAGRQFF.

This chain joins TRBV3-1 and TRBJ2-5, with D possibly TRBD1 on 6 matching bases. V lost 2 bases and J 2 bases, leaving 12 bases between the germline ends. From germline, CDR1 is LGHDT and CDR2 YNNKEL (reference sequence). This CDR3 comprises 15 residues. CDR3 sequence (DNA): TGTGCCAGCAGCCAACCTAGGGGGACGCAAGAGACCCAGTACTTC. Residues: CASSQPRGTQETQYF.

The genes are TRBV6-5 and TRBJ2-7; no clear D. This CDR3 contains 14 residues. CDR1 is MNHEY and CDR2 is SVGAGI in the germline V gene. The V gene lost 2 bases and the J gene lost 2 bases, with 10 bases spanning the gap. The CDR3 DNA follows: TGTGCCAGCAGTTACGAACGGGCTACCTACGAGCAGTACTTC. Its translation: CASSYERATYEQYF.

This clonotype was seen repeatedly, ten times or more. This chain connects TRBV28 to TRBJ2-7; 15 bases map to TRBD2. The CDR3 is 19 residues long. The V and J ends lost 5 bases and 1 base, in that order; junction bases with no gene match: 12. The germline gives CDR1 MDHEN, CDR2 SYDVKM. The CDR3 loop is CASSPGTSGRYLESYEQYF. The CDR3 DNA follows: TGTGCCAGCAGTCCCGGGACTAGCGGGAGGTACCTAGAATCCTACGAGCAGTACTTC. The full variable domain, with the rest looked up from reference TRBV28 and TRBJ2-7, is DVKVTQSSRYLVKRTGEKVFLECVQDMDHENMFWYRQDPGLGLRLIYFSYDVKMKEKGDIPEGYSVSREKKERFSLILESASTNQTSMYLCASSPGTSGRYLESYEQYFGPGTRLTVT.

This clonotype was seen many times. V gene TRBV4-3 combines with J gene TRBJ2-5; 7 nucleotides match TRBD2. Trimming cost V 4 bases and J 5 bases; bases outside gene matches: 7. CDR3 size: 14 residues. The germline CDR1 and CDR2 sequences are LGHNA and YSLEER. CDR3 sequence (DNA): TGCGCCAGCAGCCCCCTGGGAGGGAGGGAGACCCAGTACTTC. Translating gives CASSPLGGRETQYF.

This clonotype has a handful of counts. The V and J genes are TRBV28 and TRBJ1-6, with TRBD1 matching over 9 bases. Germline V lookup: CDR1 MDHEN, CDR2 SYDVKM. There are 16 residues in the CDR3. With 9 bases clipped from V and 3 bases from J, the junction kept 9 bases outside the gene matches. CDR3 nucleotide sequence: TGTGCCAGTCAGACATCGGGACAGGGCTATAATTCACCCCTCCACTTT. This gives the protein CASQTSGQGYNSPLHF.

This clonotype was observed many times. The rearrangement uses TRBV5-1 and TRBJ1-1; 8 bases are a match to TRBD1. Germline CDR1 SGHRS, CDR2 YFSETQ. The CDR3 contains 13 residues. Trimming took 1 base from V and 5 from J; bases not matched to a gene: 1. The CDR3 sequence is CASSLRDRTEAFF. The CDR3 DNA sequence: TGCGCCAGCAGCTTGAGGGACAGGACTGAAGCTTTCTTT.

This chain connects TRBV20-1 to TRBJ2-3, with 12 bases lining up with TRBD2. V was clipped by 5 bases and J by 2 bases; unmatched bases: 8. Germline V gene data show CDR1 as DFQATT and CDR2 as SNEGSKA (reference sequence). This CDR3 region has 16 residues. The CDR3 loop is CSAYSRTSGNTDTQYF. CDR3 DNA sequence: TGCAGTGCTTACTCGCGGACTAGCGGGAACACAGATACGCAGTATTTT.

This CDR3 is CASKVREQYF. As DNA, the CDR3 is TGTGCCAGCAAAGTGAGGGAGCAGTACTTC. The J gene is TRBJ2-7, the V gene TRBV2; no clear D gene. The CDR3 consists of 10 residues. Germline-derived CDR1 and CDR2 are SNHLY and FYNNEI. With 7 bases removed from V and 7 bases from J, the gap between germline ends came to 8 bases.

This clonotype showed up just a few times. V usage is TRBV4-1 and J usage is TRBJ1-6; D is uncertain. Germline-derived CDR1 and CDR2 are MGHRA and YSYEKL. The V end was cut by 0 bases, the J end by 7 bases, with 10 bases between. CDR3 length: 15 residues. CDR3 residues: CASSQEDGRNSPLHF. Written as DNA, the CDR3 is TGCGCCAGCAGCCAAGAGGACGGACGAAATTCACCCCTCCACTTT.

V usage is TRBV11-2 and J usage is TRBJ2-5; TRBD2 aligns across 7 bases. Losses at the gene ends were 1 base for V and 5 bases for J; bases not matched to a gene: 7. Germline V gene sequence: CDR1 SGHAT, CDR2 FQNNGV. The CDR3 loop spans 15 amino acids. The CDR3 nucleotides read TGTGCCAGCAGCTTAGCACCCATCGGGGGGGAGACCCAGTACTTC. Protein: CASSLAPIGGETQYF.

CDR3 residues: CASRGGMNTEAFF. The CDR3 nucleotides are TGTGCCAGTCGCGGGGGTATGAACACTGAAGCTTTCTTT. The chain employs TRBV12-3 or TRBV12-4 and TRBJ1-1; weak D call: TRBD1 (5 bases). The CDR3 consists of 13 residues. Between the trimmed V and J ends, which lost 9 bases and 0 bases, there was a span of 11 bases.

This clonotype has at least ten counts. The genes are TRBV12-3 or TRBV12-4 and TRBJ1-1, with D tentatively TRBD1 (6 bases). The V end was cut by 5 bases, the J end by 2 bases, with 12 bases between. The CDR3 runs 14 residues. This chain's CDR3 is CASSPSGGNTEAFF. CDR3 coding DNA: TGTGCCAGCAGTCCCTCGGGGGGCAACACTGAAGCTTTCTTT.

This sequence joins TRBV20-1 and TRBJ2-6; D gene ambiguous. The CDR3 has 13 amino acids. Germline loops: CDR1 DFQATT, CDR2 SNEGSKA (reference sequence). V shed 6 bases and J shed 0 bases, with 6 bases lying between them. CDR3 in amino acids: CSAGVSGANVLTF. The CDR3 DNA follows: TGCAGTGCCGGCGTCTCTGGGGCCAACGTCCTGACTTTC.

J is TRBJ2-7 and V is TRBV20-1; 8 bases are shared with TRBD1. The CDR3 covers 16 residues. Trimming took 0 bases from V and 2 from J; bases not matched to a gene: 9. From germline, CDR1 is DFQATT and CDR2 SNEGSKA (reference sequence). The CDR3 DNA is TGCAGTGCTAGAGATCTCAACAGGGGGATTACCTACGAGCAGTACTTC. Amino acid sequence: CSARDLNRGITYEQYF.

CDR3 coding DNA: TGCAGTGCTAGAGATAGTAGACGCAGAGCTAACTATGGCTACACCTTC. It translates to CSARDSRRRANYGYTF. The chain employs TRBV20-1 and TRBJ1-2; D remains ambiguous. The CDR3 has 16 amino acids. CDR1 and CDR2 from the germline V gene are DFQATT and SNEGSKA (reference sequence). The V end was cut by 0 bases, the J end by 0 bases, with 14 bases between.

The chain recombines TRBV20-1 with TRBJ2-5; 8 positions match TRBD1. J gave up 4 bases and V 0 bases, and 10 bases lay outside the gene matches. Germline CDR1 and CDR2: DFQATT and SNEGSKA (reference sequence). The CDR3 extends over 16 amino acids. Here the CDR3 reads CSARDSLDRVGETQYF. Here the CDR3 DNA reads TGCAGTGCTAGAGATTCGTTGGACAGGGTAGGAGAGACCCAGTACTTC.

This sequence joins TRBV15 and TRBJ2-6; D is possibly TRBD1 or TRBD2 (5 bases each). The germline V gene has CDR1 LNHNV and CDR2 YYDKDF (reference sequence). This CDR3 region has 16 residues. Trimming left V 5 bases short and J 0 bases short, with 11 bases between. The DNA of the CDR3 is TGTGCCACCAGCCCGGGACGCCGCTCTGGGGCCAACGTCCTGACTTTC. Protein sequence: CATSPGRRSGANVLTF.